The next 29 T cell receptor beta chains were all read from a single sample in a study of blood T cells in healthy people across ages. Alongside a J-beta primer mix, a sample-barcoded 5' primer served in a second PCR lasting about 6 to 11 cycles. TCRdb re-analysed the 5' RACE reads in MiXCR, keeping a single row per CDR3 protein. Here the sample spans a few hundred thousand distinct CDR3 sequences, 27% being singletons. Sample: blood. Receptors were obtained from a woman between 65 and 79 years old in good health.

This clonotype was seen more than once but under ten times. The gene calls are TRBV7-8 and TRBJ2-7; 13 nucleotides line up with TRBD2. The CDR3 covers 17 residues. Germline V gene data show CDR1 as SGHVS and CDR2 as FQNEAQ. With 5 bases clipped from V and 0 bases from J, the junction kept 7 bases outside the gene matches. In DNA form, the CDR3 reads TGTGCCAGCAGCCCGTACCGACTAGCGGGGGGCTCCTACGAGCAGTACTTC. It specifies CASSPYRLAGGSYEQYF.

This clonotype was picked up a small number of times. V is TRBV7-2 and J is TRBJ1-2, with D perhaps TRBD1 (5 bases). The V gene lost 0 bases and the J gene lost 8 bases, with 13 bases spanning the gap. This CDR3 has 14 residues. Germline assignment: CDR1 SGHTA and CDR2 FQGNSA. The CDR3 region is CASSLAQKAGGYTF. The CDR3 nucleotides are TGTGCCAGCAGCTTAGCGCAGAAGGCAGGGGGCTACACCTTC. The full variable domain, completed using reference TRBV7-2 and TRBJ1-2, is GAGVSQSPSNKVTEKGKDVELRCDPISGHTALYWYRQSLGQGLEFLIYFQGNSAPDKSGLPSDRFSAERTGGSVSTLTIQRTQQEDSAVYLCASSLAQKAGGYTFGSGTRLTVV.

The chain's CDR3 is CASSDLAGGPYNEQFF. CDR3 in DNA: TGTGCCAGCAGTGATCTAGCGGGGGGGCCCTACAATGAGCAGTTCTTC. The chain is built from TRBV6-1 and TRBJ2-1; 12 bases match TRBD2. From germline, CDR1 is MNHNS and CDR2 SASEGT. The CDR3 spans 16 residues. V dropped 3 bases and J dropped 2; count of bases not matched to a gene: 2.

The chain joins TRBV2 to TRBJ1-1, with D unclear. The V gene's germline CDR1 is SNHLY and CDR2 FYNNEI. The length of the CDR3 is 12 residues. Trimming shortened V by 4 bases and J by 8 bases, and 11 bases separated the two germline ends. The CDR3 loop reads CASSAFPREAFF. CDR3 nucleotides: TGTGCCAGCAGTGCATTCCCGCGGGAAGCTTTCTTT.

DNA of the CDR3: TGCAGTGCTTTTACTAGCGGGGGTCAAGAGACCCAGTACTTC. Its translation is CSAFTSGGQETQYF. The chain has TRBV20-1 and TRBJ2-5; 11 nucleotides align to TRBD2. This CDR3 comprises 14 residues. CDR1 and CDR2 from the germline V gene are DFQATT and SNEGSKA (reference sequence). V was clipped by 5 bases and J by 2 bases; unmatched bases: 4.

The V and J genes are TRBV29-1 and TRBJ1-1; D gene ambiguous. V lost 6 bases and J 4 bases, leaving 15 bases between the germline ends. The germline gives CDR1 SQVTM, CDR2 ANQGSEA. CDR3 length: 13 residues. Written as DNA, the CDR3 is TGCAGCGTCACCCCACCCACCGGCACTGAAGCTTTCTTT. It encodes CSVTPPTGTEAFF.

This clonotype was detected only once. The chain is built from TRBV24-1 and TRBJ1-5; D is uncertain. V gave up 3 bases and J gave up 1 base, with 9 bases separating them. The germline V gene encodes CDR1 KGHDR and CDR2 SFDVKD. The CDR3 extends over 15 amino acids. The CDR3 reads CATSDPSGSNQPQHF. In DNA, the CDR3 is TGTGCCACCAGTGATCCCAGTGGCAGCAATCAGCCCCAGCATTTT.

To note about this clonotype: This clone may be a read error of a much larger clone one base away. This chain joins TRBV3-1 and TRBJ1-2, with TRBD1 as a possible D gene (6 bases). This CDR3 has 13 amino acids. Trimming left V 4 bases short and J 2 bases short, with 8 bases between. CDR1 is LGHDT and CDR2 is YNNKEL in the germline V gene (reference sequence). The CDR3 coding sequence is TGTGCCAGCAGCCGACAGGTGAACTATGGCTACACCTTC. Translated: CASSRQVNYGYTF.

This chain connects TRBV25-1 to TRBJ1-2, with no clear D. The CDR3 totals 12 residues. CDR1 is MGHDK and CDR2 is SYGVNS in the germline V gene. V lost 8 bases and J 1 base, leaving 8 bases between the germline ends. The CDR3 region is CASYGVNYGYTF. DNA for the CDR3: TGTGCCAGCTACGGGGTTAACTATGGCTACACCTTC.

In its sample, this clonotype was seen many times. CDR3 sequence (DNA): TGTGCCACCAGCACAAGCCTACAGGGCAGACCCTACGAGCAGTACTTC. Its protein is CATSTSLQGRPYEQYF. This chain links TRBV15 with TRBJ2-7, with a weak D call TRBD1 (6 bases). Germline-derived CDR1 and CDR2 are LNHNV and YYDKDF (reference sequence). The CDR3 consists of 16 residues. Between the trimmed V and J ends, which lost 4 bases and 2 bases, there was a span of 18 bases.

This clonotype was recorded once. The chain joins TRBV2 to TRBJ1-1, with 9 bases aligning to TRBD1. Germline V gene sequence: CDR1 SNHLY, CDR2 FYNNEI. V was clipped by 11 bases and J by 5 bases; unmatched bases: 9. The CDR3 spans 13 residues. CDR3 sequence: CAGKQGARTEAFF. The CDR3 region has the DNA TGTGCCGGAAAACAGGGGGCGCGTACTGAAGCTTTCTTT.

The chain uses TRBV10-3 and TRBJ1-1; a possible D gene is TRBD1 (5 bases). The CDR3 has 14 residues. The germline V gene encodes CDR1 ENHRY and CDR2 SYGVKD. Trimming shortened V by 7 bases and J by 3 bases, and 15 bases separated the two germline ends. The CDR3 nucleotides read TGTGCCATCAACCAGGGCCCGACCTACACTGAAGCTTTCTTT. This translates into CAINQGPTYTEAFF.

This clonotype came up a few times. The genes are TRBV12-3 or TRBV12-4 and TRBJ2-3, with 7 bases lining up with TRBD2. This CDR3 comprises 16 residues. V was pared by 5 bases and J by 4 bases, with 12 bases of the junction left unmatched. The DNA for the CDR3 is TGTGCCAGCAGTAGAGGACTAGACGAGTCAGCAGATACGCAGTATTTT. Protein product: CASSRGLDESADTQYF.

The chain is built from TRBV6-5 and TRBJ1-2; D might be TRBD1 (5 bases). Trimming removed 6 bases at V and 4 bases at J, with 9 bases between. Germline V gene data show CDR1 as MNHEY and CDR2 as SVGAGI. The CDR3 contains 12 residues. The CDR3 region has the DNA TGTGCCAGCAGGGAGGGGTCCTATGGCTACACCTTC. Translated, it gives CASREGSYGYTF.

The chain links TRBV4-3 to TRBJ2-7; tentatively, D is TRBD2 (6 bases). V lost 0 bases and J lost 11, with 20 bases in between. Germline V gene sequence: CDR1 LGHNA, CDR2 YSLEER. The CDR3 consists of 15 residues. CDR3 residues: CASSQEGRLSRVKYF. The CDR3 DNA follows: TGCGCCAGCAGCCAAGAGGGGAGGTTATCGAGGGTTAAGTACTTC.

This clonotype turned up a few times. The rearrangement uses TRBV29-1 and TRBJ1-1; weak D call: TRBD1 (6 bases). Germline V gene data show CDR1 as SQVTM and CDR2 as ANQGSEA. Trimming took 7 bases from V and 1 from J, leaving 10 bases between them. The CDR3 covers 12 residues. As DNA, the CDR3 is TGCAGCGCCGGACAGTCGAACACTGAAGCTTTCTTT. Its protein product is CSAGQSNTEAFF.

This clonotype was counted between two and nine times. The V and J genes are TRBV11-2 and TRBJ2-3; TRBD2 aligns across 10 bases. This CDR3 is 18 amino acids long. Germline V CDR1 and CDR2: SGHAT, FQNNGV. Trimming removed 1 base from V and 0 bases from J; junction bases left unmatched: 7. The CDR3 here is CASSLGASGGLSTDTQYF. The CDR3 DNA is TGTGCCAGCAGCTTAGGGGCTAGCGGGGGCCTTAGCACAGATACGCAGTATTTT.

This chain links TRBV12-3 or TRBV12-4 with TRBJ1-1; 7 bases match TRBD1. The CDR3 is 15 residues long. The junction had 12 bases not matched to a gene; V was cut back by 6 bases and J by 5 bases. Here the CDR3 DNA reads TGTGCCAGCAGACGACAGGGCGGTTTACGGACTGAAGCTTTCTTT. This sequence encodes CASRRQGGLRTEAFF.

The gene calls are TRBV5-1 and TRBJ1-4; possibly TRBD1 for D (5 bases). The length of the CDR3 is 17 residues. Germline assignment: CDR1 SGHRS and CDR2 YFSETQ. The germline V and J ends were trimmed by 4 bases and 4 bases, with 20 bases remaining between them. CDR3 amino acids: CASSGGGNIGNNEKLFF. As DNA, the CDR3 is TGCGCCAGCAGCGGCGGGGGAAACATCGGCAATAATGAAAAACTGTTTTTT.

The chain joins TRBV12-3 or TRBV12-4 to TRBJ2-1; the match to TRBD2 covers 11 bases. This CDR3 comprises 15 residues. Unmatched junction bases numbered 6, after V lost 3 bases and J lost 8 bases. CDR3 coding DNA: TGTGCCAGCAGTTTCGGTAGCGGGGGGGCCTATGAGCAGTTCTTC. It is translated as CASSFGSGGAYEQFF.

This sequence joins TRBV7-2 and TRBJ2-3; no clear D. CDR3 size: 12 residues. V gave up 8 bases and J gave up 4 bases, with 10 bases separating them. Germline V gene sequence: CDR1 SGHTA, CDR2 FQGNSA. CDR3 nucleotide sequence: TGTGCCAGCGGCGAATACTCAGATACGCAGTATTTT. It translates to CASGEYSDTQYF.

The chain recombines TRBV13 with TRBJ2-7, with 13 bases aligning to TRBD2. The CDR3 contains 18 residues. The V gene end was trimmed by 5 bases and the J gene end by 1 base; junction bases not matched to a gene: 11. Germline loops: CDR1 PRHDT, CDR2 FYEKMQ (reference sequence). CDR3 bases: TGTGCCAGCAGCCCCCGGACTAGCGGGAGTGCAGGATCCTACGAGCAGTACTTC. Translated: CASSPRTSGSAGSYEQYF. The full variable domain, completed using reference TRBV13 and TRBJ2-7, is AAGVIQSPRHLIKEKRETATLKCYPIPRHDTVYWYQQGPGQDPQFLISFYEKMQSDKGSIPDRFSAQQFSDYHSELNMSSLELGDSALYFCASSPRTSGSAGSYEQYFGPGTRLTVT.

This clonotype was seen repeatedly, ten times or more. V usage is TRBV6-5 and J usage is TRBJ2-7, with TRBD1 identical over 9 bases. The length of the CDR3 is 17 residues. The trim removed 1 base at V and 1 base at J, leaving 8 bases unmatched. CDR1 is MNHEY and CDR2 is SVGAGI in the germline V gene. In DNA, the CDR3 is TGTGCCAGCAGTTACTACGGGACAGGGTCTGTATCCTACGAGCAGTACTTC. Protein sequence: CASSYYGTGSVSYEQYF.

The J gene is TRBJ2-1, the V gene TRBV5-1; 10 bases line up with TRBD2. CDR1 is SGHRS and CDR2 is YFSETQ in the germline V gene. The V and J ends lost 6 bases and 7 bases, in that order; junction bases with no gene match: 4. CDR3 length: 13 amino acids. This CDR3 is CASKTLAGNEQFF. The CDR3 DNA follows: TGCGCCAGCAAGACACTAGCGGGGAATGAGCAGTTCTTC.

The V gene is TRBV12-3 or TRBV12-4, the J gene TRBJ1-2, with a tentative D call TRBD1 (5 bases). There are 17 residues in the CDR3. V lost 10 bases and J lost 0, with 24 bases in between. CDR3: CATNNPDTSTPNYGYTF. As DNA, the CDR3 is TGTGCCACAAACAACCCGGACACCTCCACACCTAACTATGGCTACACCTTC.

This rearrangement joins TRBV30 to TRBJ1-2; 8 bases align to TRBD1. Trimming cost V 2 bases and J 10 bases; bases outside gene matches: 6. CDR1 and CDR2 from the germline V gene are GTSNPN and SVGIG (reference sequence). The CDR3 consists of 12 residues. For the CDR3, the DNA is TGTGCCTGGAGTCGACCGGGACAGGTCTACACCTTC. Translation: CAWSRPGQVYTF.

This chain links TRBV27 with TRBJ2-6; D ambiguous. The CDR3 contains 15 residues. Trimming removed 5 bases from V and 0 bases from J, with 8 bases in between. The V gene's germline CDR1 is MNHEY and CDR2 SMNVEV (reference sequence). This CDR3 reads CASSGRLSGANVLTF. CDR3 coding DNA: TGTGCCAGCAGTGGCAGACTCTCTGGGGCCAACGTCCTGACTTTC.

This chain uses TRBV12-3 or TRBV12-4 with TRBJ2-5; the match to TRBD2 covers 9 bases. The CDR3 extends over 14 amino acids. V was clipped by 3 bases and J by 4 bases; unmatched bases: 3. CDR3 sequence reads: CASSFPSGAETQYF. The CDR3 DNA reads TGTGCCAGCAGTTTTCCTAGCGGGGCAGAGACCCAGTACTTC.

This clonotype came up a few times. This chain links TRBV24-1 with TRBJ2-1; TRBD1 aligns across 7 bases. V dropped 6 bases and J dropped 4; count of bases not matched to a gene: 8. The CDR3 is 15 residues long. Germline V CDR1 and CDR2: KGHDR, SFDVKD. The CDR3 here is CATSYHRDSYNEQFF. In DNA form, the CDR3 reads TGTGCCACCAGTTATCACCGGGACAGTTACAATGAGCAGTTCTTC.